The 28 T cell receptor beta chains below all came from one sample that was sequenced in a study of cytomegalovirus exposure and HLA in healthy donors. With 60 Vbeta and 13 Jbeta primers, the PCR was carried out. Libraries were prepared by immunoSEQ multiplex PCR; TCRdb keeps only in-frame clonotypes and omits some of them. The table lists about 85,000 clones, roughly three quarters of them singletons. Sequencing used PBMCs. These receptors were obtained from a woman between 50 and 59 years old in good health and CMV-seropositive.

This clone has just one count. The chain has TRBV7-3 and TRBJ2-2; TRBD2 agrees at 9 bases. From germline, CDR1 is SGHTA and CDR2 FQGTGA. Trimming took 5 bases from V and 6 from J; bases not matched to a gene: 10. The CDR3 has 16 residues. CDR3: CASSNRGLAGAGELFF. The CDR3 DNA follows: TGTGCCAGCAGCAATAGGGGACTAGCAGGGGCCGGGGAGCTGTTTTTT.

V usage is TRBV10-3 and J usage is TRBJ1-2; 7 nucleotides line up with TRBD1. This CDR3 has 13 residues. Germline CDR1 reads ENHRY; CDR2 reads SYGVKD. The ends lost 4 bases at V and 4 bases at J; junction bases unmatched: 3. CDR3 sequence reads: CAISVGDSYGYTF. In DNA form, the CDR3 reads TGTGCCATCAGTGTCGGGGACAGCTATGGCTACACCTTC.

This chain connects TRBV19 to TRBJ2-3, with D possibly TRBD1 on 5 matching bases. Trimming took 3 bases from V and 1 from J, leaving 11 bases between them. This CDR3 has 15 amino acids. In germline, CDR1 is LNHDA, CDR2 SQIVND (reference sequence). The CDR3 region is CASSIGGAGTDTQYF. CDR3 nucleotides: TGTGCCAGTAGTATTGGTGGGGCGGGCACAGATACGCAGTATTTT.

V usage is TRBV7-8 and J usage is TRBJ2-7, with D possibly matching TRBD2 (6 bases). Germline V gives CDR1 SGHVS, CDR2 FQNEAQ. The CDR3 sequence is 18 residues long. Trimming stripped 0 bases from V and 2 bases from J, with 20 bases between. The CDR3 reads CASSLAQISGRIAYEQYV. The CDR3 DNA sequence: TGTGCCAGCAGCTTAGCGCAAATTAGCGGACGTATAGCCTACGAGCAGTACGTC.

The J gene is TRBJ2-4, the V gene TRBV6-5; 9 positions agree with TRBD2. The CDR3 totals 13 residues. V was pared by 10 bases and J by 9 bases, with 10 bases of the junction left unmatched. CDR1 is MNHEY, CDR2 SVGAGI, per germline. The CDR3: CATLSGTSRIQYF. DNA for the CDR3: TGTGCCACGCTTTCCGGGACTAGCCGCATTCAGTACTTC.

As concerns this clone: Relative to the germline gene, one junction end is altered; a read error may explain this. The chain has TRBV6-6 and TRBJ2-3; 8 nucleotides match TRBD2. The CDR3 totals 15 residues. Germline assignment: CDR1 MNHNY and CDR2 SVGAGI (reference sequence). This CDR3 is CASSYTAGEVDTQSF. DNA for the CDR3: TGTGCCAGCAGTTACACAGCGGGAGAGGTAGATACGCAGTCTTTT.

This chain uses TRBV9 with TRBJ2-3; no reliable D call. V was shortened by 0 bases and J by 6 bases, with 8 bases between the two germline ends. Germline V gives CDR1 SGDLS, CDR2 YYNGEE. The CDR3 contains 13 residues. CDR3 nucleotides: TGTGCCAGCAGCGTAGCTATTTGGGATACGCAGTATTTT. Translated, it gives CASSVAIWDTQYF.

This clone occurred a few times. The chain combines TRBV7-9 with TRBJ2-1; 9 bases agree with TRBD1. Per germline, CDR1 SEHNR and CDR2 FQNEAQ (reference sequence). CDR3 size: 17 residues. J gave up 2 bases and V 4 bases, and 9 bases lay outside the gene matches. The CDR3 region is CASSSGLRTGAYNEQFF. CDR3 sequence (DNA): TGTGCCAGCAGCTCTGGACTCCGGACAGGGGCCTACAATGAGCAGTTCTTC.

This clone was observed a single time. The genes are TRBV27 and TRBJ1-6; D not certain. The CDR3 extends over 16 amino acids. CDR1 is MNHEY, CDR2 SMNVEV, per germline (reference sequence). The V end was cut by 2 bases, the J end by 8 bases, with 16 bases between. This CDR3 is CASSLSVGRSDSPLHF. As DNA, the CDR3 is TGTGCCAGCAGTTTAAGTGTGGGCAGGTCCGATTCACCCCTCCACTTT.

The chain has TRBV10-3 and TRBJ1-5; 9 nucleotides align to TRBD1. Germline V lookup: CDR1 ENHRY, CDR2 SYGVKD. The trim removed 4 bases at V and 3 bases at J, leaving 1 base unmatched. This CDR3 has 14 residues. The CDR3 bases are TGTGCCATCAGTGGACAGGGGGACAATCAGCCCCAGCATTTT. Protein: CAISGQGDNQPQHF.

This clone was detected a few times. The V call is TRBV19, the J call TRBJ1-2, with D uncertain. CDR1 LNHDA and CDR2 SQIVND come from the germline V gene (reference sequence). Trimming shortened V by 3 bases and J by 4 bases, and 21 bases separated the two germline ends. CDR3 size: 17 residues. Here the CDR3 DNA reads TGTGCCAGTAGTATCCCGGTCGACTCTACTATCTTCTATGGCTACACCTTC. Amino acids: CASSIPVDSTIFYGYTF. The whole variable domain, filled in from reference TRBV19 and TRBJ1-2, reads DGGITQSPKYLFRKEGQNVTLSCEQNLNHDAMYWYRQDPGQGLRLIYYSQIVNDFQKGDIAEGYSVSREKKESFPLTVTSAQKNPTAFYLCASSIPVDSTIFYGYTFGSGTRLTVV.

This chain uses TRBV10-3 with TRBJ1-1, with D possibly being TRBD1 (5 bases). V was shortened by 3 bases and J by 0 bases, with 8 bases between the two germline ends. The CDR3 is made up of 14 amino acids. CDR1 is ENHRY and CDR2 is SYGVKD in the germline V gene. As DNA, the CDR3 is TGTGCCATCAGTGACAGGGCCATGAACACTGAAGCTTTCTTT. Its translation: CAISDRAMNTEAFF.

The V gene is TRBV11-2, the J gene TRBJ2-3; unclear D gene. CDR1 SGHAT and CDR2 FQNNGV come from the germline V gene. With 1 base removed from V and 0 bases from J, the gap between germline ends came to 8 bases. The CDR3 extends over 15 amino acids. CDR3 DNA: TGTGCCAGCAGCTTAGGGCAGTCTAGCACAGATACGCAGTATTTT. It codes for CASSLGQSSTDTQYF.

This clone was seen more than once but under ten times. The gene calls are TRBV5-1 and TRBJ2-7; 12 nucleotides agree with TRBD2. The germline V gene has CDR1 SGHRS and CDR2 YFSETQ. V dropped 4 bases and J dropped 4; count of bases not matched to a gene: 3. The CDR3 loop spans 14 amino acids. The chain's CDR3 is CASSLTSGGYEQYF. DNA of the CDR3: TGCGCCAGCAGCCTGACTAGCGGGGGATACGAGCAGTACTTC.

V usage is TRBV7-9 and J usage is TRBJ1-2; no clear D gene. The CDR3 extends over 14 amino acids. In germline, CDR1 is SEHNR, CDR2 FQNEAQ (reference sequence). The V and J ends lost 3 bases and 5 bases respectively, with 13 bases between them. CDR3 coding DNA: TGTGCCAGCAGCTTGTCCGGAGACCTGTATGGCTACACCTTC. Protein: CASSLSGDLYGYTF.

This clone was observed a single time. The chain combines TRBV14 with TRBJ2-5; 7 bases map to TRBD2. This CDR3 contains 14 residues. J lost 5 bases, V lost 5 bases, and 8 bases had no gene match. CDR1 is SGHDN, CDR2 FVKESK, per germline. The DNA of the CDR3 is TGTGCCAGCAGCGGAAGGCGGGAGCGGGAGACCCAGTACTTC. Translated, it gives CASSGRRERETQYF.

This rearrangement joins TRBV19 to TRBJ2-3; D gene uncertain. Trimming took off 2 bases at V and 1 base at J, with 13 bases between the two ends. CDR3 length equals 16 residues. Germline values: CDR1 LNHDA, CDR2 SQIVND (reference sequence). The CDR3 loop is CASSINRGGRTDTQYF. As DNA, the CDR3 is TGTGCCAGTAGTATAAATAGAGGTGGCCGCACAGATACGCAGTATTTT.

This CDR3 is CASSIRERETQYF. The CDR3 bases are TGTGCCAGTAGTATCAGGGAACGGGAGACCCAGTACTTC. The chain recombines TRBV19 with TRBJ2-5, with D possibly TRBD1 on 5 matching bases. Germline V lookup: CDR1 LNHDA, CDR2 SQIVND (reference sequence). This CDR3 has 13 amino acids. Trimming shortened V by 3 bases and J by 5 bases, and 10 bases separated the two germline ends.

In its sample, this clone was seen a few times. This chain joins TRBV9 and TRBJ1-5; TRBD1 agrees at 7 bases. Looked up from germline, CDR1 is SGDLS and CDR2 is YYNGEE. J lost 3 bases, V lost 3 bases, and 3 bases had no gene match. This CDR3 has 14 amino acids. This CDR3 is CASSAGQTNQPQHF. The CDR3 nucleotides are TGTGCCAGCAGCGCGGGACAGACCAATCAGCCCCAGCATTTT.

This clone was found once. V usage is TRBV19 and J usage is TRBJ2-1; TRBD1 might be the D (5 bases). CDR1 and CDR2 from the germline V gene are LNHDA and SQIVND (reference sequence). V lost 3 bases to trimming and J lost 1 base, with 19 bases between them. This CDR3 comprises 18 residues. CDR3 DNA sequence: TGTGCCAGTAGTATGTTTGGCAGACAGAGCTCTTCCTACAATGAGCAGTTCTTC. Its translation: CASSMFGRQSSSYNEQFF.

The V gene is TRBV10-2, the J gene TRBJ2-1; 9 bases align to TRBD2. Germline lookup yields CDR1 WSHSY and CDR2 SAAADI. CDR3 length: 15 amino acids. V lost 7 bases, J lost 9 bases, and 13 bases stayed unmatched. In DNA form, the CDR3 reads TGCGCCAGCACCACATTAGCGGGAGAGGGTCTTGAGCAGTTCTTC. As protein: CASTTLAGEGLEQFF.

The chain combines TRBV5-4 with TRBJ2-3, with D tentatively TRBD1 (6 bases). The V gene's germline CDR1 is SGHNT and CDR2 YYREEE (reference sequence). This CDR3 comprises 16 residues. Trimming stripped 0 bases from V and 4 bases from J, with 15 bases between. CDR3 sequence reads: CASSLALGAQADTQYF. CDR3 DNA: TGTGCCAGCAGCTTGGCTTTGGGGGCGCAAGCAGATACGCAGTATTTT.

V usage is TRBV7-8 and J usage is TRBJ1-2; D ambiguous. Germline V gene data show CDR1 as SGHVS and CDR2 as FQNEAQ. The CDR3 is 14 amino acids. Trimming shortened V by 1 base and J by 4 bases, and 10 bases separated the two germline ends. The CDR3 coding sequence is TGTGCCAGCAGCTTAGTTCCGGGAAGCTATGGCTACACCTTC. Amino acid sequence: CASSLVPGSYGYTF.

This chain links TRBV7-9 with TRBJ2-7; the match to TRBD2 covers 11 bases. CDR1 SEHNR and CDR2 FQNEAQ come from the germline V gene (reference sequence). The V and J ends lost 5 bases and 3 bases, in that order; junction bases with no gene match: 3. The CDR3 spans 14 residues. The CDR3: CASSPGLAVYEQYF. The CDR3 DNA sequence: TGTGCCAGCAGCCCGGGACTAGCGGTCTACGAGCAGTACTTC.

This clone was counted between two and nine times. The chain joins TRBV7-9 to TRBJ2-1, with 10 bases lining up with TRBD2. CDR1 and CDR2 (germline): SEHNR, FQNEAQ (reference sequence). The V segment lost 0 bases and the J segment 4 bases; nucleotides outside the gene matches: 9. This CDR3 spans 18 amino acids. CDR3 sequence: CASSLAGSGGRPYNEQFF. CDR3 coding DNA: TGTGCCAGCAGCTTAGCTGGTAGCGGGGGGCGTCCTTACAATGAGCAGTTCTTC.

This chain connects TRBV4-1 to TRBJ1-2, with 8 bases lining up with TRBD1. Per germline, CDR1 MGHRA and CDR2 YSYEKL. V dropped 4 bases and J dropped 2; count of bases not matched to a gene: 12. The CDR3 spans 17 residues. CDR3 in amino acids: CASSPEPDRVGNYGYTF. The CDR3 region has the DNA TGCGCCAGCAGCCCCGAACCGGACAGGGTCGGGAACTATGGCTACACCTTC.

The count of this clone is one. The V call is TRBV2, the J call TRBJ2-1; 7 nucleotides line up with TRBD1. The trim removed 6 bases at V and 13 bases at J, leaving 6 bases unmatched. Looked up from germline, CDR1 is SNHLY and CDR2 is FYNNEI. The length of the CDR3 is 11 residues. The CDR3 region is CASSLGTVQFF. The DNA for the CDR3 is TGTGCCAGCAGCCTTGGGACAGTACAGTTCTTC.

The chain recombines TRBV5-5 with TRBJ2-7; D is undetermined. In germline, CDR1 is SGHKS, CDR2 YYEKEE (reference sequence). The CDR3 contains 12 residues. The V end lost 4 bases, the J end lost 3 bases, and 8 bases lay between the germline ends. The CDR3 protein is CASSPNLYEQYF. CDR3 nucleotide sequence: TGTGCCAGCAGCCCTAACCTCTACGAGCAGTACTTC.